This TCR beta chain appears in the sequencing data of a study of technical replicates of blood from a few donors. Trimming pared 6 bases from V and 5 bases from J, leaving 20 bases between. The CDR3 is 16 residues long. Repertoires were generated with immunoSEQ multiplex PCR, while TCRdb's copy carries only in-frame clones and drops some. This table has around 83,000 clones, around 94% appearing once. The sequence was obtained from a human donor in good health. Sequenced: T cells isolated from PBMCs. V and J are TRBV23-1 and TRBJ2-1, with D maybe TRBD1 (6 bases). TRBV23-1 belongs to the ORF category, with a function that is uncertain. CDR3: CASRQVGDMWHNEQFF. CDR3 nucleotide sequence: TGCGCCAGCAGACAAGTAGGGGACATGTGGCACAATGAGCAGTTCTTC.